This note documents a single T cell receptor beta chain sequence. Its antigen is still unknown. No qualities accompany the bases; no much larger clone lies one base away. Donors were 40 or so systemically healthy Caucasian individuals from Russia aged roughly 6 to 100 years. Around 9.9 milliliters of peripheral blood were collected from each donor into EDTA-treated Vacutainer tubes. Ficoll-Paque density-gradient centrifugation was used to isolate PBMCs, with at least 6.5 million per sample. Total RNA, at least 5 micrograms per sample, was extracted from PBMCs with Trizol reagent. For every donor, an aliquot of PBMCs went through flow cytometry to measure the percentages of naive CD45RAhigh/CD27high T cells. The receptor library was made with 5' RACE. The data were produced on an Illumina HiSeq 2500. A second PCR of about 7 to 12 cycles was run with a J-beta primer mix and a sample-barcoded 5' primer. A template-switch 5' adaptor carrying 12 random nucleotides introduced a unique molecular identifier onto each TCR beta cDNA molecule. At least 2.5 million CDR3-containing paired-end reads were obtained from each sample. The Mint cDNA synthesis kit, primed by a TRBC-specific oligonucleotide, was used to synthesize first-strand cDNA from all RNA. All cDNA was treated with uracil-DNA glycosylase and then went through a first 18-cycle PCR with the universal primers M1SS and BC2_uni_R. On the study's bioinformatics: For normalization, 1 million high-quality reads, each with a distinct molecular identifier, were randomly selected from each sample. Instead of being binned into consensus sequences, reads with shared molecular identifiers were discarded. CDR3 identification, clonotype clustering and error correction used MiTCR with a Q25 quality threshold and the strictest error-elimination algorithm. Lower-bound total TCR beta diversity was estimated with a nonparametric unseen species model using Euler transformation. Starting from the raw public reads, TCRdb applied fastp trimming at Q25, assembled clones with MiXCR and retained in-frame beta chains. Each CDR3 protein appears once, grouped with its most common genes and DNA. The V and J calls were not made by the authors but by TCRdb's processing. Across this sample there are hundreds of thousands of distinct CDR3 sequences, with 24% seen only once. The top ten constitute 7.5% to 9% of the sample.

This specimen belongs to a study of blood T cells in healthy people across ages (dated by TCRdb to 2014 to 2015). About the full investigation: In model experiments, roughly one uniquely barcoded TCR beta cDNA molecule per two T cells was captured by template switching. To track age-related changes in TCR beta repertoire diversity, the study relied on deep sequencing normalized with unique cDNA molecular identifiers. The study analyzed two additional independent replicas of 1 million unique cDNA reads from the same blood draw for two donors, one aged 18 to 30 and one aged 80 or older. Four age groups were formed from the donors: young (average 16 years), middle-aged (less than 40), aged (roughly 58) and long-lived (82).

V is shortened by 5 bases, J by 4 bases, and the region joining them spans 10 bases. The germline V gene sets CDR1 to KGHDR and CDR2 to SFDVKD. Counted from cysteine to phenylalanine, this CDR3 has 13 amino acids. Only the CDR3 portion is preserved as DNA: 39 bases, with reading frame beginning at the first base. Beyond this particular receptor, the publication reports: Estimates of total diversity from one million sequenced T cells were regarded as lower bounds and underestimates. Because the CMV infection status of the donors was unknown, age-related changes in expanded clonotypes may potentially have been confounded. A strong correlation was found between observed TCR beta diversity and the percentage of naive T cells measured by flow cytometry. Compared with the aged group, more naive CD4+ T cells, fewer expanded clones and increased TCR diversity were shown by the long-lived group, suggesting age selection. As age increased, observed TCR beta diversity per million T cells dropped in a roughly linear way, and a significant reduction was already evident by age roughly 40. Since profiling was done on bulk unsorted PBMCs, naive and antigen-experienced compartments could not be conclusively compared.

These data are also associated with another study on T cells of mothers and their children. That second publication adds: Nine systemically healthy Caucasian individuals, comprising three mothers and their six children, were included as donors. cDNA synthesis used all of the extracted RNA, with 1.5 ug of RNA in each 15 ul reaction. Sample barcodes and 2-4 random nucleotides were added via the M1S primer in the second PCR. More than 9 million TCR beta CDR3 reads were obtained from each mother, and roughly 3.1 million reads were obtained from each child. Thymic selection similarly shapes TCR recombination output in related and unrelated pairs, with minor effect from inherited differences. Related mother-child pairs always showed normalized repertoire overlap that was slightly higher than in unrelated mother-child pairs, though the difference was never significant. With a sensitivity of roughly 93 clones per million clonotypes, no persistent microchimeric T cell clones were detected. Deep NGS was used in the study to compare the TCR beta repertoires of mothers and children and to look for features that separate related mother-child pairs from unrelated individuals. The mean age was approximately 41 +/- 4 years for the mothers and around 10 +/- 4 years for the children. After adapters were ligated using NEBNext reagents, the libraries underwent 100+100 nt paired-end sequencing on an Illumina HiSeq 2000. To prevent cross-contamination, the mother and child libraries were prepared a month apart and were sequenced in separate runs. For each donor, between about 500,000 and 2,200,000 distinct TCR beta clonotypes were identified. Naive TCR beta clonotypes were estimated from low-frequency clonotypes matched to each donor's FACS-determined naive share, without sorting.

The TCR comes from a boy between 10 and 17 years old in good health. Sequencing used blood. The chain is encoded by TRBV24-1 joined to TRBJ1-2; tentative D gene TRBD1, with 5 bases matching. The CDR3 region: CATSGGGSYGYTF. The nucleotide sequence is given as TGTGCCACCAGTGGTGGGGGAAGCTATGGCTACACCTTC.